The 30 T cell receptor beta chains below all came from one sample that was sequenced in a study of T cells in Graves' hyperthyroidism and ophthalmopathy. Researchers took RNA transcripts and amplified the TCR beta CDR3 regions from them. RT-PCR in the first round (using the HTBI primer set) targeted the TCR CDR3. One entry per CDR3 protein, called by TCRdb with MiXCR from the multiplex PCR reads. The sample yields about 690,000 distinct CDR3 sequences, 15% to 20% seen once. Sequencing was carried out using blood. All receptors come from a man aged 50 or older with Graves' hyperthyroidism.

This clonotype was recorded at least ten times. This chain links TRBV11-2 with TRBJ2-5; 11 bases align to TRBD2. Trimming at V came to 7 bases and at J to 5 bases, leaving 15 bases not matched to a gene. Germline CDR1 is SGHAT and CDR2 is FQNNGV. The CDR3 has 17 amino acids. The DNA for the CDR3 is TGTGCCAGCATCCCCCCGCCGGCTAGCGGGAGGATTGAGACCCAGTACTTC. It is translated as CASIPPPASGRIETQYF. The whole variable domain, remainder taken from reference TRBV11-2 and TRBJ2-5, is EAGVAQSPRYKIIEKRQSVAFWCNPISGHATLYWYQQILGQGPKLLIQFQNNGVVDDSQLPKDRFSAERLKGVDSTLKIQPAKLEDSAVYLCASIPPPASGRIETQYFGPGTRLLVL.

V is TRBV4-1 and J is TRBJ2-7; 10 positions agree with TRBD2. Losses at the gene ends were 0 bases for V and 6 bases for J; bases not matched to a gene: 5. CDR3 size: 15 residues. Germline V gene data show CDR1 as MGHRA and CDR2 as YSYEKL. The CDR3 DNA follows: TGCGCCAGCAGCCAAGATCGACTAGCGGGCATCGAGCAGTACTTC. Translated: CASSQDRLAGIEQYF.

This chain uses TRBV5-1 with TRBJ2-3; the D is unclear. Trimming removed 0 bases at V and 5 bases at J, with 10 bases between. Germline values: CDR1 SGHRS, CDR2 YFSETQ. This CDR3 is 14 amino acids long. This CDR3 is CASSLVGDGDTQYF. Written as DNA, the CDR3 is TGCGCCAGCAGCTTGGTGGGCGACGGAGATACGCAGTATTTT.

This clonotype was detected many times. V and J are TRBV28 and TRBJ2-2; 8 bases are shared with TRBD1. This CDR3 is 14 amino acids long. Germline trimming cut 8 bases from V and 7 bases from J; bases unmatched to any gene: 9. The germline gives CDR1 MDHEN, CDR2 SYDVKM. CDR3 nucleotide sequence: TGTGCCAGCTGGGAAGGACAGGGTAGCGGGGAGCTGTTTTTT. Its protein product is CASWEGQGSGELFF.

This clonotype was seen more than once but under ten times. The chain joins TRBV6-2 or TRBV6-3 to TRBJ2-2, with D possibly matching TRBD2 (6 bases). The V end lost 8 bases, the J end lost 0 bases, and 10 bases lay between the germline ends. CDR1 MNHEY and CDR2 SVGEGT come from the germline V gene. The CDR3 is made up of 14 amino acids. The CDR3 DNA sequence: TGTGCCAGCCCCGGACTAACGAACACCGGGGAGCTGTTTTTT. Its translation: CASPGLTNTGELFF.

This clonotype has a count of ten or more. This chain uses TRBV20-1 with TRBJ2-1, with D uncertain. V gave up 8 bases and J gave up 2 bases, with 13 bases separating them. Germline CDR1 and CDR2: DFQATT and SNEGSKA (reference sequence). CDR3 length: 13 amino acids. The CDR3 DNA reads as TGCAGTTCGCCACGAGAAACCTACAATGAGCAGTTCTTC. Its translation: CSSPRETYNEQFF.

This clonotype showed up many times. V gene TRBV27 combines with J gene TRBJ1-2; 7 bases align to TRBD1. V was clipped by 4 bases and J by 4 bases; unmatched bases: 9. Germline V CDR1 and CDR2: MNHEY, SMNVEV (reference sequence). The CDR3 has 15 residues. The CDR3 DNA follows: TGTGCCAGCAGTTACAACCCGGACAGGAGCTATGGCTACACCTTC. This translates into CASSYNPDRSYGYTF.

This rearrangement joins TRBV18 to TRBJ2-2; tentative D call: TRBD1 (6 bases). This CDR3 region has 16 residues. Trimming removed 3 bases from V and 1 base from J, with 12 bases in between. Looked up from germline, CDR1 is KGHSH and CDR2 is LQKENI. This chain's CDR3 is CASSPNRAENTGELFF. The DNA for the CDR3 is TGTGCCAGCTCACCGAACAGGGCAGAGAACACCGGGGAGCTGTTTTTT.

This clonotype was observed many times. The chain recombines TRBV11-2 with TRBJ2-1; TRBD2 is a possible D gene (6 bases). There are 14 residues in the CDR3. The V end lost 2 bases, the J end lost 9 bases, and 14 bases lay between the germline ends. Per germline, CDR1 SGHAT and CDR2 FQNNGV. DNA of the CDR3: TGTGCCAGCAGCTTACATACGGCGGGAAGTGAGCAGTTCTTC. It is translated as CASSLHTAGSEQFF. Variable domain in full (rest from reference TRBV11-2 and TRBJ2-1): EAGVAQSPRYKIIEKRQSVAFWCNPISGHATLYWYQQILGQGPKLLIQFQNNGVVDDSQLPKDRFSAERLKGVDSTLKIQPAKLEDSAVYLCASSLHTAGSEQFFGPGTRLTVL.

There are a few counts of this clonotype. The gene calls are TRBV29-1 and TRBJ1-2; TRBD1 is a possible D gene (5 bases). Germline values: CDR1 SQVTM, CDR2 ANQGSEA. The CDR3 spans 16 residues. Between the trimmed V and J ends, which lost 0 bases and 3 bases, there was a span of 17 bases. CDR3 residues: CSVEDPGSRGDYGYTF. CDR3 nucleotides: TGCAGCGTTGAAGATCCGGGGAGCAGAGGGGACTATGGCTACACCTTC.

Remarks on this clonotype: This may be a read error, as it is one base from a much larger clone. V is TRBV2 and J is TRBJ2-3; D uncertain. This CDR3 has 14 amino acids. Germline CDR1 is SNHLY and CDR2 is FYNNEI. The V and J ends lost 4 bases and 4 bases respectively, with 12 bases between them. Written as DNA, the CDR3 is TGTGCCAGCAGTGCTCGGCAGATCGCAGATACGCAGTATTTT. Translation: CASSARQIADTQYF.

CDR3 DNA sequence: TGTGCCAGCAGCTGGGGCAGGGGACATGAGACCCAGTACTTC. Translation: CASSWGRGHETQYF. The chain couples TRBV3-1 to TRBJ2-5; D is perhaps TRBD1 (6 bases). Germline lookup yields CDR1 LGHDT and CDR2 YNNKEL (reference sequence). V gave up 5 bases and J gave up 5 bases, with 15 bases separating them. The CDR3 is 14 amino acids.

This chain joins TRBV7-9 and TRBJ1-6; D gene unclear. CDR1 SEHNR and CDR2 FQNEAQ come from the germline V gene (reference sequence). This CDR3 contains 16 residues. V was shortened by 3 bases and J by 10 bases, with 19 bases between the two germline ends. CDR3 sequence (DNA): TGTGCCAGCAGCTTCGCCCCGGGGAGGGAAGAATCACCCCTCCACTTT. This sequence encodes CASSFAPGREESPLHF.

Turning to this clonotype: This clone may be a read error of a much larger clone one base away. This sequence joins TRBV10-1 and TRBJ1-1; no definite D call. The germline V gene encodes CDR1 WNHNN and CDR2 SYGVQD (reference sequence). This CDR3 has 14 residues. Here the CDR3 DNA reads TGTGCCCGCAGTTACGACGGACCCGGCACTGAAGCTTTCTTT. As protein: CARSYDGPGTEAFF.

This clonotype was seen ten or more times. This CDR3 reads CASSLQGATDTQYF. The CDR3 DNA follows: TGCGCCAGCAGCTTACAGGGGGCAACAGATACGCAGTATTTT. V and J are TRBV5-1 and TRBJ2-3; 9 bases line up with TRBD1. V was pared by 2 bases and J by 3 bases, with 1 base of the junction left unmatched. Germline V gives CDR1 SGHRS, CDR2 YFSETQ. The CDR3 length is 14 residues.

Ten or more counts support this clonotype. This rearrangement joins TRBV3-1 to TRBJ2-1, with 10 bases identical to TRBD1. Losses at the gene ends were 5 bases for V and 7 bases for J; bases not matched to a gene: 11. This CDR3 is 16 amino acids long. The germline V gene encodes CDR1 LGHDT and CDR2 YNNKEL (reference sequence). The CDR3 sequence: CASSDPRQGATNEQFF. The CDR3, as DNA: TGTGCCAGCAGCGACCCCCGACAGGGGGCGACGAATGAGCAGTTCTTC.

J is TRBJ2-2 and V is TRBV4-3, with a possible D match to TRBD2 (7 bases). The V gene lost 4 bases and the J gene lost 3 bases, with 15 bases spanning the gap. The V gene's germline CDR1 is LGHNA and CDR2 YSLEER. The CDR3 consists of 16 residues. The CDR3 is CASSRLRGGDTGELFF. The CDR3 coding sequence is TGCGCCAGCAGCCGCTTGAGGGGGGGAGACACCGGGGAGCTGTTTTTT.

This clonotype has a count of ten or more. This chain links TRBV12-3 or TRBV12-4 with TRBJ2-1; tentative D call: TRBD2 (6 bases). The V end was cut by 2 bases, the J end by 3 bases, with 14 bases between. CDR3 size: 16 residues. This chain's CDR3 is CASSLSGTLLYNEQFF. Written as DNA, the CDR3 is TGTGCCAGCAGTTTAAGTGGGACTCTACTCTACAATGAGCAGTTCTTC.

In this sample, this clonotype turned up many times. The V call is TRBV28, the J call TRBJ1-1; the D gene is possibly TRBD1 (6 bases). Deletions cut 5 bases from V and 10 bases from J, with 20 bases between. This CDR3 is 14 amino acids long. The V gene's germline CDR1 is MDHEN and CDR2 SYDVKM. The chain's CDR3 is CASSNTPRGRGAFF. CDR3 nucleotide sequence: TGTGCCAGCAGTAATACCCCCAGGGGTCGCGGAGCTTTCTTT. Filled out from reference TRBV28 and TRBJ1-1, the complete variable domain reads DVKVTQSSRYLVKRTGEKVFLECVQDMDHENMFWYRQDPGLGLRLIYFSYDVKMKEKGDIPEGYSVSREKKERFSLILESASTNQTSMYLCASSNTPRGRGAFFGQGTRLTVV.

The table lists this clonotype with many counts. The rearrangement links TRBV7-2 to TRBJ1-1; 10 bases align to TRBD1. The CDR3 has 15 residues. CDR1 and CDR2 (germline): SGHTA, FQGNSA. J lost 3 bases, V lost 5 bases, and 6 bases had no gene match. CDR3 protein: CASSRTGGRDTEAFF. The CDR3 nucleotides read TGTGCCAGCAGCCGGACAGGGGGTCGGGACACTGAAGCTTTCTTT.

The sample holds many counts of this clonotype. The CDR3 loop reads CASSLSQLNQPQHF. The DNA for the CDR3 is TGTGCCAGCAGTTTATCGCAACTCAATCAGCCCCAGCATTTT. V and J are TRBV27 and TRBJ1-5; D remains unclear. CDR3 size: 14 residues. Trimming removed 0 bases at V and 3 bases at J, with 6 bases between. Germline CDR1 MNHEY, CDR2 SMNVEV (reference sequence).

This clonotype was seen many times. The chain combines TRBV6-1 with TRBJ2-3, with D possibly being TRBD1 or TRBD2 (5 bases each). Germline lookup yields CDR1 MNHNS and CDR2 SASEGT. V was shortened by 7 bases and J by 1 base, with 18 bases between the two germline ends. The CDR3 is made up of 16 amino acids. The CDR3 spells CASTQRGHQGTDTQYF. CDR3 bases: TGTGCCAGCACTCAGAGGGGCCATCAAGGCACAGATACGCAGTATTTT.

This clonotype was detected only once. The chain combines TRBV19 with TRBJ1-3, with D possibly TRBD1 on 5 matching bases. From germline, CDR1 is LNHDA and CDR2 SQIVND (reference sequence). This CDR3 region has 19 residues. Trimming left V 0 bases short and J 0 bases short, with 18 bases between. The CDR3: CASSIDLFGGYSSGNTIYF. The CDR3 DNA reads as TGTGCCAGTAGTATAGATCTATTCGGGGGTTACTCCTCTGGAAACACCATATATTTT.

This clonotype was counted between two and nine times. V and J are TRBV28 and TRBJ1-4; D gene unclear. V gave up 0 bases and J gave up 0 bases, with 11 bases separating them. The CDR3 covers 17 residues. In germline, CDR1 is MDHEN, CDR2 SYDVKM. The CDR3 DNA reads TGTGCCAGCAGTTTATGGGGCGGCTTCTCAACTAATGAAAAACTGTTTTTT. Encoded protein: CASSLWGGFSTNEKLFF. Full variable domain (remainder filled in from reference TRBV28 and TRBJ1-4): DVKVTQSSRYLVKRTGEKVFLECVQDMDHENMFWYRQDPGLGLRLIYFSYDVKMKEKGDIPEGYSVSREKKERFSLILESASTNQTSMYLCASSLWGGFSTNEKLFFGSGTQLSVL.

This sequence joins TRBV20-1 and TRBJ2-2, with D possibly being TRBD2 (5 bases). V gave up 7 bases and J gave up 4 bases, with 13 bases separating them. This CDR3 spans 13 amino acids. Looked up from germline, CDR1 is DFQATT and CDR2 is SNEGSKA (reference sequence). In DNA, the CDR3 is TGCAGTGGCGTCGAGGGTGGCACCGGGGAGCTGTTTTTT. Translation: CSGVEGGTGELFF.

The DNA of the CDR3 is TGTGCCAGCAGCTTTTTTGACGGGAGTGCAGATACGCAGTATTTT. It translates to CASSFFDGSADTQYF. The chain joins TRBV5-8 to TRBJ2-3, with D maybe TRBD2 (6 bases). Germline V CDR1 and CDR2: SGHTS, YDEGEE. The CDR3 spans 15 residues. The ends were cut back, 2 bases at V and 4 bases at J, with 14 bases in the middle.

This clonotype was seen a few times. The CDR3 DNA reads as TGCAGTGCTAGGGAGGGGTATAATTCACCCCTCCACTTT. It translates to CSAREGYNSPLHF. The chain carries TRBV20-1 and TRBJ1-6, with a possible D match to TRBD1 (5 bases). V lost 3 bases and J 4 bases, leaving 7 bases between the germline ends. The CDR3 is 13 residues long. Germline CDR1 is DFQATT and CDR2 is SNEGSKA (reference sequence).

Ten or more counts support this clonotype. The chain joins TRBV15 to TRBJ2-1; 9 bases fit TRBD2. V lost 0 bases, J lost 10 bases, and 7 bases stayed unmatched. CDR3 length: 15 amino acids. The germline CDR1 and CDR2 sequences are LNHNV and YYDKDF (reference sequence). The CDR3 reads CATSRDRAGGEEQFF. Written as DNA, the CDR3 is TGTGCCACCAGCAGAGATCGAGCGGGAGGCGAGGAGCAGTTCTTC. The full variable domain, with the rest looked up from reference TRBV15 and TRBJ2-1, is DAMVIQNPRYQVTQFGKPVTLSCSQTLNHNVMYWYQQKSSQAPKLLFHYYDKDFNNEADTPDNFQSRRPNTSFCFLDIRSPGLGDTAMYLCATSRDRAGGEEQFFGPGTRLTVL.

The genes are TRBV4-2 and TRBJ1-2; D not resolved. This CDR3 is 15 amino acids long. The V gene's germline CDR1 is LGHNA and CDR2 YNFKEQ. V was shortened by 4 bases and J by 6 bases, with 18 bases between the two germline ends. CDR3 sequence: CASSLVLEGYNGYTF. DNA for the CDR3: TGTGCCAGCAGCCTTGTCCTAGAGGGTTACAATGGCTACACCTTC.

This clonotype was seen only a few times. J is TRBJ2-1 and V is TRBV27, with D hard to call. CDR3 size: 12 residues. Deletions cut 6 bases from V and 5 bases from J, with 8 bases between. Per germline, CDR1 MNHEY and CDR2 SMNVEV (reference sequence). This CDR3 is CASRRTNNEQFF. CDR3 sequence (DNA): TGTGCCAGCAGGCGTACCAACAATGAGCAGTTCTTC.